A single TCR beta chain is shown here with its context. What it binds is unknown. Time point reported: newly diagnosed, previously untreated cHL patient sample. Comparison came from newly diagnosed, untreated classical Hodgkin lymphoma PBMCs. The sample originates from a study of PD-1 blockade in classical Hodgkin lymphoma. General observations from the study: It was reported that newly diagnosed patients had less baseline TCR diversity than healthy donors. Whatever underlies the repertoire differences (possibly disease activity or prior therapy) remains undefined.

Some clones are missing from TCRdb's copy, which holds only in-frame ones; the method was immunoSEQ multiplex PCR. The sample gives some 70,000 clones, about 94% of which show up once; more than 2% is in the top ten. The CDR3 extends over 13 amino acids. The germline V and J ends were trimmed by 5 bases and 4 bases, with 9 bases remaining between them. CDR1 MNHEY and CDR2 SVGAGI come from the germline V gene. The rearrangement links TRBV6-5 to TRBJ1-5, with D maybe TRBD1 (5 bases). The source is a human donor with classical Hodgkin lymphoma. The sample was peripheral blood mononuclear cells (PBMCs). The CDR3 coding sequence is TGTGCCAGCAGTCCACAGGAGAATCAGCCCCAGCATTTT. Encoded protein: CASSPQENQPQHF.